Listed below are T cell receptor beta chains from one sample, sequenced in a study of identical twins. TCRdb used MiXCR to reprocess the 5' RACE reads, holding one entry per CDR3 protein. The sample records about 690,000 distinct CDR3 sequences, around 6% being singletons. Sequencing was carried out using naive T cells sorted from blood. The receptors shown here come from a man younger than 35 in good health. Each CDR3 is given with its conserved first and last residue. The D gene is left open where the match is weak. Only part of the rows carry a size: once, few, many, or a class if the clone is expanded.

d_call j_call v_call clone_size cdr3_aa cdr3_nt
TRBD1 TRBJ2-5 TRBV11-2 few CASSLGWDRVVETQYF TGTGCCAGCAGCTTAGGATGGGACAGGGTAGTGGAGACCCAGTACTTC
. TRBJ2-5 TRBV12-3/TRBV12-4 medium-sized CASSLGETQYF TGTGCCAGCAGCCTGGGGGAGACCCAGTACTTC
TRBD1 TRBJ1-2 TRBV19 . CASSIDRGSYGYTF TGTGCCAGTAGTATCGACAGGGGAAGCTATGGCTACACCTTC
. TRBJ2-7 TRBV12-3/TRBV12-4 many CASSLNRAYEQYF TGTGCCAGCAGTTTGAATAGGGCCTACGAGCAGTACTTC
. TRBJ2-3 TRBV20-1 few CSARVSTASDTQYF TGCAGTGCTAGAGTCTCGACGGCCTCCGATACGCAGTATTTT
TRBD2 TRBJ2-7 TRBV10-3 many CAIRNSGSHEQYF TGTGCCATCAGGAATAGCGGGAGCCACGAGCAGTACTTC
. TRBJ2-3 TRBV3-1 . CASSQLAGAGSTDTQYF TGTGCCAGCAGCCAACTCGCGGGGGCAGGTAGCACAGATACGCAGTATTTT
. TRBJ2-4 TRBV12-3/TRBV12-4 many CASSRERTVAKNIQYF TGTGCCAGCAGTCGAGAGAGAACCGTAGCCAAAAACATTCAGTACTTC
. TRBJ2-5 TRBV24-1 few CATSDIGLGSETQYF TGTGCCACCAGTGATATAGGGTTGGGTTCGGAGACCCAGTACTTC
TRBD1 TRBJ2-2 TRBV4-3 few CASSQDWTGAGELFF TGCGCCAGCAGCCAAGATTGGACAGGGGCCGGGGAGCTGTTTTTT
. TRBJ2-5 TRBV20-1 few CSARGGLRETQYF TGCAGTGCTAGAGGAGGACTAAGGGAGACCCAGTACTTC
TRBD2 TRBJ2-7 TRBV20-1 many CSASSGLAVVAYEQYF TGCAGTGCTAGCTCAGGACTAGCGGTCGTTGCCTACGAGCAGTACTTC
. TRBJ2-5 TRBV12-3/TRBV12-4 few CASSFGGIETQYF TGTGCCAGCAGTTTCGGAGGGATAGAGACCCAGTACTTC
TRBD1 TRBJ2-7 TRBV19 few CASRGTDTFEQYF TGTGCCAGTAGGGGGACAGACACCTTCGAGCAGTACTTC
. TRBJ1-1 TRBV6-1 many CASTGALGTEAFF TGTGCCAGCACTGGAGCTCTGGGCACTGAAGCTTTCTTT
. TRBJ1-3 TRBV12-3/TRBV12-4 . CASNPQGSGNTIYF TGTGCCAGCAATCCACAGGGCTCTGGAAACACCATATATTTT
. TRBJ2-1 TRBV10-3 few CAISDGGIRGDNEQFF TGTGCCATCAGTGATGGTGGAATTAGGGGGGACAATGAGCAGTTCTTC
TRBD2 TRBJ2-3 TRBV3-1 few CASSQNGGKAGELDTQYF TGTGCCAGCAGCCAAAATGGGGGGAAAGCGGGAGAGCTAGATACGCAGTATTTT
. TRBJ1-1 TRBV25-1 many CASSESTVRNTEAFF TGTGCCAGCAGTGAATCCACGGTTAGGAACACTGAAGCTTTCTTT
TRBD2 TRBJ2-1 TRBV27 many CASSRGGSYNEQFF TGTGCCAGCAGCCGGGGGGGCTCCTACAATGAGCAGTTCTTC
. TRBJ2-3 TRBV20-1 many CSAPPAGSTDTQYF TGCAGTGCCCCCCCGGCAGGTTCAACAGATACGCAGTATTTT